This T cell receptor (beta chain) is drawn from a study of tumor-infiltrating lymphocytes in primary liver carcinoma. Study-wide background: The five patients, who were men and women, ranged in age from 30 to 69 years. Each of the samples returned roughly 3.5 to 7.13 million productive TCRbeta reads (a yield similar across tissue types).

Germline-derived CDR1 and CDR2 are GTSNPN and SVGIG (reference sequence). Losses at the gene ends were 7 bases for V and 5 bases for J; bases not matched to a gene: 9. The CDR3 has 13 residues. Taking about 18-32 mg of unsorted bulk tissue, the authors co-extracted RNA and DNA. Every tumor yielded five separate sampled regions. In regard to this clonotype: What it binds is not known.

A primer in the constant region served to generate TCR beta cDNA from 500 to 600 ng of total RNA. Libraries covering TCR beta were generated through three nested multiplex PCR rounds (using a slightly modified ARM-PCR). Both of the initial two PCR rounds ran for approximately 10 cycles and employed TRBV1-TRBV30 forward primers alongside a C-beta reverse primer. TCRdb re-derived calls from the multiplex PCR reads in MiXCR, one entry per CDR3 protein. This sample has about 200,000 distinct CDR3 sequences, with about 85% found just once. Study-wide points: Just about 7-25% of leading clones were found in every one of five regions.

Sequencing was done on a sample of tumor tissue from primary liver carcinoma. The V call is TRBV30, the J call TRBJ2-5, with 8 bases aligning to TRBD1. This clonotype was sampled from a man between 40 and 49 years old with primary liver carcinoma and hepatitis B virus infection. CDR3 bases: TGTGCCTTAAACACAGGGGGGTCGGAGACCCAGTACTTC. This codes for CALNTGGSETQYF.